These 16 T cell receptor beta chains came from one sample sequenced in a study of blood T cell repertoires in COVID-19. This table comes from immunoSEQ multiplex PCR, and its TCRdb copy is limited to in-frame clones, with some not included. The sample holds a few hundred thousand clones, around 90% seen once. Sequences were obtained from peripheral blood. All receptors derive from a man aged 18-30 years with active or convalescent COVID-19.

The chain joins TRBV18 to TRBJ2-2; D not certain. The CDR3 extends over 14 amino acids. Germline V gene lookup returns CDR1 KGHSH and CDR2 LQKENI. Trimming took 0 bases from V and 7 from J, leaving 9 bases between them. CDR3 in DNA: TGTGCCAGCTCACCACCCTATTTTGGCGGGGAGCTGTTTTTT. Translated: CASSPPYFGGELFF.

The rearrangement links TRBV19 to TRBJ2-3, with 9 bases fitting TRBD2. CDR1 is LNHDA, CDR2 SQIVND, per germline (reference sequence). The CDR3 has 15 amino acids. J gave up 2 bases and V 5 bases, and 5 bases lay outside the gene matches. This CDR3 reads CASSPRLADTDTQYF. CDR3 in DNA: TGTGCCAGTAGTCCCCGACTAGCGGACACAGATACGCAGTATTTT.

The chain uses TRBV5-6 and TRBJ1-1; 9 bases fit TRBD1. The CDR3 loop spans 13 amino acids. The V gene's germline CDR1 is SGHDT and CDR2 YYEEEE. Unmatched junction bases numbered 7, after V lost 4 bases and J lost 9 bases. CDR3 amino acids: CASSVDRGLQAFF. The CDR3 nucleotides are TGTGCCAGCAGCGTGGACAGGGGCCTACAAGCTTTCTTT.

The chain is built from TRBV6-2 or TRBV6-3 and TRBJ2-3; 10 bases are shared with TRBD2. After removal of 2 bases from V and 2 bases from J, the junction contained 10 bases not matched to a gene. Per germline, CDR1 MNHEY and CDR2 SVGEGT. The CDR3 runs to 18 residues. CDR3 bases: TGTGCCAGCAGTTACCCTACTAGCGGGGTCGCCGCCACAGATACGCAGTATTTT. It translates to CASSYPTSGVAATDTQYF.

The J gene is TRBJ2-5, the V gene TRBV5-1; 10 bases agree with TRBD2. V lost 5 bases to trimming and J lost 2 bases; unmatched junction nucleotides: 6. CDR3 length: 15 residues. Germline V CDR1 and CDR2: SGHRS, YFSETQ. CDR3 loop: CASRGLAGVQETQYF. CDR3 nucleotide sequence: TGCGCCAGCAGGGGCCTAGCGGGGGTTCAAGAGACCCAGTACTTC.

The chain recombines TRBV19 with TRBJ1-4; D is uncertain. Germline CDR1 and CDR2: LNHDA and SQIVND (reference sequence). This CDR3 has 14 residues. Trimming took off 7 bases at V and 8 bases at J, with 17 bases between the two ends. The CDR3 protein is CASKDPGSREKLFF. CDR3 bases: TGTGCCAGTAAAGATCCCGGGAGTAGAGAAAAACTGTTTTTT.

The J gene is TRBJ2-2, the V gene TRBV5-1, with a weak D call TRBD1 (6 bases). Germline values: CDR1 SGHRS, CDR2 YFSETQ. V lost 7 bases and J 7 bases, leaving 14 bases between the germline ends. The CDR3 spans 13 residues. The DNA for the CDR3 is TGCGCCAGCGGAAAACAGGGTGGCGGGGAGCTGTTTTTT. Translated, it gives CASGKQGGGELFF.

Of note for this clone: This sample includes further DNA sequences coding for the same CDR3. CDR3 residues: CASSPGNTIYF. CDR3 in DNA: TGTGCCAGCAGCCCGGGAAACACCATATATTTT. The V gene is TRBV3-1 (or the pseudogene TRBV3-2), the J gene TRBJ1-3; D uncertain. The V end was cut by 4 bases, the J end by 4 bases, with 2 bases between. The length of the CDR3 is 11 residues. CDR1 and CDR2 (germline): LGHDT, YNNKEL (reference sequence).

The gene calls are TRBV14 and TRBJ2-3; D may be TRBD1 (5 bases). V lost 6 bases and J lost 1, with 14 bases in between. The CDR3 length is 15 residues. Germline assignment: CDR1 SGHDN and CDR2 FVKESK. The CDR3 spells CASSTVGRGTDTQYF. In DNA, the CDR3 is TGTGCCAGCAGTACGGTCGGCAGGGGCACAGATACGCAGTATTTT.

This chain joins TRBV7-3 and TRBJ2-5, with 8 bases aligning to TRBD2. Germline V lookup: CDR1 SGHTA, CDR2 FQGTGA. This CDR3 is 15 amino acids long. The junction had 16 bases not matched to a gene; V was cut back by 8 bases and J by 8 bases. CDR3 residues: CASPAVFSGAATQYF. CDR3 sequence (DNA): TGTGCCAGCCCGGCAGTTTTTAGCGGGGCCGCAACCCAGTACTTC.

The chain combines TRBV5-1 with TRBJ1-2; TRBD1 is a possible D gene (6 bases). Deletions cut 4 bases from V and 9 bases from J, with 19 bases between. In germline, CDR1 is SGHRS, CDR2 YFSETQ. CDR3 length: 14 amino acids. CDR3 residues: CASSMTGGAFRYTF. CDR3 coding DNA: TGCGCCAGCAGCATGACAGGTGGTGCTTTTCGCTACACCTTC.

The CDR3 nucleotides read TGTGCCAGCAGCAATATAGCGGGAGACGATGAGCAGTTCTTC. Translated, it gives CASSNIAGDDEQFF. The V and J genes are TRBV4-2 and TRBJ2-1, with TRBD2 identical over 9 bases. The ends lost 5 bases at V and 8 bases at J; junction bases unmatched: 7. Germline CDR1 is LGHNA and CDR2 is YNFKEQ. This CDR3 has 14 amino acids.

The chain recombines TRBV7-2 with TRBJ1-3; no reliable D call. The CDR3 loop spans 16 amino acids. Trimming took 6 bases from V and 0 from J, leaving 15 bases between them. Germline V gives CDR1 SGHTA, CDR2 FQGNSA. The CDR3 loop is CASRYSDAGSGNTIYF. CDR3 DNA sequence: TGTGCCAGCAGGTACAGTGATGCGGGCTCTGGAAACACCATATATTTT.

In its sample, this clone was seen a few times. DNA of the CDR3: TGTGCCAGCAGCCCTCACGCGGGACAGGGGGCTGGTGGAAACACCATATATTTT. Residues: CASSPHAGQGAGGNTIYF. The V and J genes are TRBV9 and TRBJ1-3, with 12 positions matching TRBD1. This CDR3 comprises 18 residues. Germline CDR1 SGDLS, CDR2 YYNGEE. V was pared by 4 bases and J by 3 bases, with 11 bases of the junction left unmatched.

This rearrangement joins TRBV3-1 (or the pseudogene TRBV3-2) to TRBJ1-2, with a tentative D call TRBD1 (6 bases). This CDR3 spans 13 amino acids. The germline gives CDR1 LGHDT, CDR2 YNNKEL (reference sequence). V was clipped by 4 bases and J by 0 bases, with 6 bases between them. The CDR3 loop reads CASSRDTNYGYTF. CDR3 sequence (DNA): TGTGCCAGCAGCCGGGACACTAACTATGGCTACACCTTC.

The V and J genes are TRBV4-2 and TRBJ1-4, with TRBD1 matching over 10 bases. J gave up 4 bases and V 4 bases, and 12 bases lay outside the gene matches. Germline assignment: CDR1 LGHNA and CDR2 YNFKEQ. The length of the CDR3 is 18 residues. The chain's CDR3 is CASSLPRQGAGINEKLFF. CDR3 in DNA: TGTGCCAGCAGCCTGCCAAGACAGGGGGCGGGAATTAATGAAAAACTGTTTTTT.